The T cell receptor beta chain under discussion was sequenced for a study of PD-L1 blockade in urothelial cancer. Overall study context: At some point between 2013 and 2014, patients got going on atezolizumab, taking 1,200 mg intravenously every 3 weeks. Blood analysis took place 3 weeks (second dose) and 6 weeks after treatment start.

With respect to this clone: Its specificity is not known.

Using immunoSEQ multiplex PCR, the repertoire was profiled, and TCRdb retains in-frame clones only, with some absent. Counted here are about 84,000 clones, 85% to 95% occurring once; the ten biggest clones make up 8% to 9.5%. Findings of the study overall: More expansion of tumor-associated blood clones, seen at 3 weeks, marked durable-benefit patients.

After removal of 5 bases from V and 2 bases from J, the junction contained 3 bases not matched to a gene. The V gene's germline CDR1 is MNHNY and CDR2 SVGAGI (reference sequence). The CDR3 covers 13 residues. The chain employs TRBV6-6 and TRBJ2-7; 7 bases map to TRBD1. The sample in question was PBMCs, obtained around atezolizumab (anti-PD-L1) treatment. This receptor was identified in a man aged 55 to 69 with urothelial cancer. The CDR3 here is CASSPGTAYEQYF. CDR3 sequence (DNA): TGTGCCAGCAGTCCCGGGACAGCCTACGAGCAGTACTTC.